These 11 T cell receptor beta chains were sequenced from one sample in a study of persistence of HIV-infected CD4 T cells. Lysates of CMV-infected fibroblasts at 8 to 10 ug/mL stimulated these cells. Responding CD4+ T cells were sorted by upregulation of both CD40 ligand and CD69. Their target antigens are unknown. Sequencing used immunoSEQ version 4 in survey mode. Method: immunoSEQ multiplex PCR; TCRdb's copy keeps in-frame clones and lacks some. This table holds more than 5,000 clones, about 61% found once. The starting material was CD4+ T cells sorted from PBMCs after approximately 19-hour stimulation, obtained from a patient who received antiretroviral therapy. These receptors came from an adult man with HIV who was CMV-seropositive.

In this sample, this clone turned up once. The J gene is TRBJ2-1, the V gene TRBV27, with D possibly being TRBD2 (6 bases). Trimming removed 3 bases from V and 16 bases from J, with 16 bases in between. The length of the CDR3 is 12 residues. Germline V lookup: CDR1 MNHEY, CDR2 SMNVEV (reference sequence). CDR3 DNA sequence: TGTGCCAGCAGTTTGCCGACTAGAACGATCTTCTTC. This sequence encodes CASSLPTRTIFF.

This clone is medium-sized in the sample. V is TRBV6-5 and J is TRBJ1-1; possibly TRBD1 for D (5 bases). The CDR3 runs 12 residues. Trimming removed 6 bases at V and 12 bases at J, with 17 bases between. Germline loops: CDR1 MNHEY, CDR2 SVGAGI. CDR3 nucleotide sequence: TGTGCCAGCAGCCATTTGGGGGGAATGACTTTCTTT. This gives the protein CASSHLGGMTFF.

This chain's CDR3 is CASSPPPYGYGYTF. The CDR3, as DNA: TGTGCCAGCTCACCTCCCCCTTACGGCTATGGCTACACCTTC. The V gene is TRBV18, the J gene TRBJ1-2; D gene ambiguous. The CDR3 is made up of 14 amino acids. The germline V and J ends were trimmed by 3 bases and 4 bases, with 12 bases remaining between them. Germline lookup yields CDR1 KGHSH and CDR2 LQKENI.

J is TRBJ2-3 and V is TRBV3-1 (or the pseudogene TRBV3-2); 8 bases are a match to TRBD2. The CDR3 is made up of 16 amino acids. Germline-derived CDR1 and CDR2 are LGHDT and YNNKEL (reference sequence). V was clipped by 0 bases and J by 9 bases; unmatched bases: 11. The CDR3: CASSQDSTGGLVTQYF. Here the CDR3 DNA reads TGTGCCAGCAGCCAAGATTCAACGGGGGGGCTTGTCACGCAGTATTTT.

The chain joins TRBV4-3 to TRBJ1-5, with D tentatively TRBD1 (5 bases). Germline V gene lookup returns CDR1 LGHNA and CDR2 YSLEER. CDR3 size: 15 residues. Trimming shortened V by 0 bases and J by 7 bases, and 13 bases separated the two germline ends. This CDR3 reads CASSQDWGGNQPQHF. The CDR3 bases are TGCGCCAGCAGCCAAGATTGGGGGGGTAACCAGCCCCAGCATTTT.

On this clone itself: The sample contains more than one DNA sequence encoding this CDR3. The genes are TRBV28 and TRBJ1-2; D gene uncertain. V lost 3 bases to trimming and J lost 6 bases, with 5 bases between them. The CDR3 has 11 residues. From germline, CDR1 is MDHEN and CDR2 SYDVKM. Written as DNA, the CDR3 is TGTGCCAGCAGTTTTAGCCATGGCTACACCTTC. It specifies CASSFSHGYTF.

This sequence joins TRBV9 and TRBJ1-2; TRBD1 agrees at 12 bases. Germline V CDR1 and CDR2: SGDLS, YYNGEE. The V and J ends lost 4 bases and 0 bases, in that order; junction bases with no gene match: 4. CDR3 length: 16 amino acids. CDR3 nucleotides: TGTGCCAGCAGCCCGGGACAGGGGGCGTCTAACTATGGCTACACCTTC. It encodes CASSPGQGASNYGYTF.

By proportion, this clone is large. This chain connects TRBV19 to TRBJ2-1, with 9 bases matching TRBD2. Germline-derived CDR1 and CDR2 are LNHDA and SQIVND (reference sequence). V shed 1 base, J shed 5 bases, and the junction held 12 bases outside the gene matches. This CDR3 is 18 amino acids long. CDR3 loop: CASSIGAAGGSKDNEQFF. Written as DNA, the CDR3 is TGTGCCAGTAGTATAGGTGCAGCGGGGGGTTCTAAGGACAATGAGCAGTTCTTC.

By share of the sample, this clone is medium-sized. J is TRBJ1-5 and V is TRBV27; maybe TRBD1 (5 bases). CDR3 size: 15 residues. Trimming cost V 1 base and J 3 bases, with 10 bases left between them. Germline V gene data show CDR1 as MNHEY and CDR2 as SMNVEV (reference sequence). The CDR3 loop is CASSLLGGDNQPQHF. As DNA, the CDR3 is TGTGCCAGCAGTTTATTGGGGGGTGACAATCAGCCCCAGCATTTT.

This clone was picked up one time. The V gene is TRBV6-1, the J gene TRBJ2-1; a possible D gene is TRBD2 (5 bases). The CDR3 totals 12 residues. The V end was cut by 2 bases, the J end by 8 bases, with 7 bases between. CDR1 MNHNS and CDR2 SASEGT come from the germline V gene. CDR3 sequence: CASSELAYEQFF. The CDR3 DNA reads TGTGCCAGCAGTGAACTAGCCTATGAGCAGTTCTTC.

This clone was seen a few times. The J gene is TRBJ1-1, the V gene TRBV28; 7 bases are shared with TRBD1. This CDR3 has 15 amino acids. Germline V gives CDR1 MDHEN, CDR2 SYDVKM. The V gene end was trimmed by 8 bases and the J gene end by 1 base; junction bases not matched to a gene: 10. CDR3 DNA: TGTGCCAGCGGCGAGCCAGGGGGGTCGAACACTGAAGCTTTCTTT. This sequence encodes CASGEPGGSNTEAFF.